This T cell receptor beta chain was retrieved from a study of blood T cell repertoires in COVID-19. Study information: Sites in the United States, Italy and Spain provided acute and convalescent COVID-19 samples.

CDR3 length equals 14 residues. Trimming shortened V by 0 bases and J by 5 bases, and 7 bases separated the two germline ends. Germline CDR1 reads MGHRA; CDR2 reads YSYEKL. Original handling: The assay estimated nucleated cells by amplifying reference gene primers. The repertoire was sequenced with immunoSEQ multiplex PCR; TCRdb's copy has only in-frame clones and lacks some. V and J calls and clone size come straight from that table; D and trimming were deduced from the DNA. The table records 90,000 to 95,000 clones, 85% to 90% of them present only once. The chain links TRBV4-1 to TRBJ1-4; D unresolved. The source material was peripheral blood. This TCR was recovered from a woman between 65 and 79 years old with acute or convalescent COVID-19. This CDR3 is CASSQDRSNEKLFF. Written as DNA, the CDR3 is TGCGCCAGCAGCCAAGACAGGTCGAATGAAAAACTGTTTTTT.